This T cell receptor beta chain is drawn from a study of blood T cell repertoires in COVID-19. Per the study methods: Researchers report that nucleated cell counts were estimated from reference gene primer amplification. Only in-frame clones appear in the TCRdb table, and some are missing; sequencing was by immunoSEQ multiplex PCR. V and J calls and clone size are those listed in that table; D and trimming were worked out from the DNA. The sample has over 200,000 clones; about 88% are singletons. The CDR3 extends over 13 amino acids. Germline lookup yields CDR1 LGHDT and CDR2 YNNKEL (reference sequence). The germline V and J ends were trimmed by 2 bases and 5 bases, with 9 bases remaining between them.

This sequence joins TRBV3-1 (or the pseudogene TRBV3-2) and TRBJ1-1; no definite D call. Source material: peripheral blood. This TCR came from a woman in her thirties or forties who had recovered from COVID-19. CDR3 DNA: TGTGCCAGCAGCCAAATCGGACTGACTGAAGCTTTCTTT. The encoded protein is CASSQIGLTEAFF.